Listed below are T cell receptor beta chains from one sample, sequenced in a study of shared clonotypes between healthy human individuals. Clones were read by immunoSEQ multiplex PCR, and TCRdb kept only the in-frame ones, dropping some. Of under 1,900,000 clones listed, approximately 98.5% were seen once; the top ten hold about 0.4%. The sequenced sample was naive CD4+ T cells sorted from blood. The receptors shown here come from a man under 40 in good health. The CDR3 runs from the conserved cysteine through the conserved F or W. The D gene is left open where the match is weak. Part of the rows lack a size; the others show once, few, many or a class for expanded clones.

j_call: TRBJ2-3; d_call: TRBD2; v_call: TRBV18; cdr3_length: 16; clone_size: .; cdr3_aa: CASSPLAGTSTDTQYF; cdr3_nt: TGTGCCAGCTCACCATTAGCGGGGACAAGCACAGATACGCAGTATTTT
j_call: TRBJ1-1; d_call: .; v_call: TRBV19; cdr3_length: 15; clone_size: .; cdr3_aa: CASSTAPPLNTEAFF; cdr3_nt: TGTGCCAGTAGTACCGCCCCCCCTCTGAACACTGAAGCTTTCTTT
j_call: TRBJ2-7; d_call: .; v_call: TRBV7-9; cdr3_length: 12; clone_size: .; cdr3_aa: CASSRQQYEQYF; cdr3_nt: TGTGCCAGCAGCAGACAGCAATACGAGCAGTACTTC
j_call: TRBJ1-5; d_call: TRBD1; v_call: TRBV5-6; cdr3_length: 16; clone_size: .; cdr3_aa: CASSLMTGSGDLPQHF; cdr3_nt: TGTGCCAGCAGCCTCATGACAGGGTCCGGGGATCTGCCCCAGCATTTT
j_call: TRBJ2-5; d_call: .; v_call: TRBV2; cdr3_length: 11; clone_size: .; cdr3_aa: CASSELETQYF; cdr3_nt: TGTGCCAGCAGTGAGTTGGAGACCCAGTACTTC
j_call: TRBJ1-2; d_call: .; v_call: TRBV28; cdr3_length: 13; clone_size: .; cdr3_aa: CASRVGTPSGYTF; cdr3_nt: TGTGCCAGCAGGGTGGGGACGCCGAGTGGCTACACCTTC
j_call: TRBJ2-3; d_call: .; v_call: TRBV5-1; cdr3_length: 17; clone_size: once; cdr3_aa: CASSPGSGGQSTDTQYF; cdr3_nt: TGCGCCAGCAGCCCCGGATCTGGAGGCCAAAGCACAGATACGCAGTATTTT
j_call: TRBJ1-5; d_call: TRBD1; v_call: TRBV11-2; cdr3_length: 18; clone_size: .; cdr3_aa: CASSLDSVRTGINQPQHF; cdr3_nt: TGTGCCAGCAGCTTAGATTCGGTCCGGACAGGGATCAATCAGCCCCAGCATTTT
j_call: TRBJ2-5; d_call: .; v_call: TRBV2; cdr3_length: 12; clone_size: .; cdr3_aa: CASSVGRETQYF; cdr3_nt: TGTGCCAGCAGTGTGGGGCGGGAGACCCAGTACTTC
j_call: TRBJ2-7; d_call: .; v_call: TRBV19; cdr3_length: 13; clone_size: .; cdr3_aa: CASSTQVPYEQYF; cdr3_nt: TGTGCCAGTAGTACGCAGGTTCCCTACGAGCAGTACTTC
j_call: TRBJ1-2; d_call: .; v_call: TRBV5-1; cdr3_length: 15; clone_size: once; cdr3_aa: CASSSGDPDAYGYTF; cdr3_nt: TGCGCCAGCAGCTCAGGGGACCCGGACGCCTATGGCTACACCTTC
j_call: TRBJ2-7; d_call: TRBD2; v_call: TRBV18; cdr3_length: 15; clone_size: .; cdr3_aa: CASSPGASGRGEQYF; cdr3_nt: TGTGCCAGCTCACCAGGGGCTAGCGGGAGGGGCGAGCAGTACTTC
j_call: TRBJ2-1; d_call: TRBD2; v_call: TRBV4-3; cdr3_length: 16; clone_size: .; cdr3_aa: CASSQGLAGPYNEQFF; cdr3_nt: TGCGCCAGCAGCCAAGGACTAGCGGGACCCTACAATGAGCAGTTCTTC
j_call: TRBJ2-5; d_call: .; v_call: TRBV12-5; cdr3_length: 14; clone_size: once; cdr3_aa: CASGLRQQQETQYF; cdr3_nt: TGTGCTAGTGGTTTAAGGCAGCAGCAAGAGACCCAGTACTTC
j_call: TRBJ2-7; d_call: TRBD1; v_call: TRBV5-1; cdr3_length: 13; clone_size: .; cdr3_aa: CASGTRGQYEQYF; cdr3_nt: TGCGCCAGCGGCACGAGGGGGCAGTACGAGCAGTACTTC
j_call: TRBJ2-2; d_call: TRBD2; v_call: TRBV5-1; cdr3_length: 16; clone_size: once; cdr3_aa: CASSPGLAGDAGELFF; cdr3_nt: TGCGCCAGCAGCCCGGGACTAGCGGGAGATGCCGGGGAGCTGTTTTTT
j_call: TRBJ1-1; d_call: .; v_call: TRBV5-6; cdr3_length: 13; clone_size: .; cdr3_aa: CASSLSLDREAFF; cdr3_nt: TGTGCCAGCAGCTTGTCCCTCGACAGGGAAGCTTTCTTT
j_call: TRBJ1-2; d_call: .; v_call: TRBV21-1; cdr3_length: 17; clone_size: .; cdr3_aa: CASSRDRGRFLDYGYTF; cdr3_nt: TGTGCCAGCAGCAGGGACAGGGGGCGCTTTCTCGACTATGGCTACACCTTC
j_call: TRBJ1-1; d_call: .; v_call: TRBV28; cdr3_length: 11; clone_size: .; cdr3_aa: CASSLEGGAFF; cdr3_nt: TGTGCCAGCAGTTTAGAGGGCGGAGCTTTCTTT
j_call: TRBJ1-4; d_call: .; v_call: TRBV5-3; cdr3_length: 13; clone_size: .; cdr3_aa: CARTLQTNEKLFF; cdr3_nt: TGTGCCAGAACCCTACAAACTAATGAAAAACTGTTTTTT
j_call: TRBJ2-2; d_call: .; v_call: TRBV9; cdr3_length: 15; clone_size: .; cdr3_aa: CASSVGQTNTGELFF; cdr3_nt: TGTGCCAGCAGCGTAGGACAGACGAACACCGGGGAGCTGTTTTTT
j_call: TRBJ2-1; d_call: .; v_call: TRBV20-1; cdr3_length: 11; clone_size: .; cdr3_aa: CSGRRVDEQFF; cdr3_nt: TGCAGTGGTAGGAGGGTGGATGAGCAGTTCTTC
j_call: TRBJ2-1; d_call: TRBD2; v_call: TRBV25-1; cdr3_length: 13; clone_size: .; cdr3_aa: CASGLAGGNEQFF; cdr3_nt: TGTGCCAGCGGGTTAGCGGGAGGCAATGAGCAGTTCTTC
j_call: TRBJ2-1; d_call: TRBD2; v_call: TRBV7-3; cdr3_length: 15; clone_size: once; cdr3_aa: CASSLAGGPYNEQFF; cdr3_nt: TGTGCCAGCAGTTTAGCGGGAGGGCCCTACAATGAGCAGTTCTTC
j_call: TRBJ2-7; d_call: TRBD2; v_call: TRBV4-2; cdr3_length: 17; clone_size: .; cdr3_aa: CASSPTPGAGGPIEQYF; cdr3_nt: TGTGCCAGCAGCCCTACCCCAGGAGCGGGAGGGCCGATCGAGCAGTACTTC
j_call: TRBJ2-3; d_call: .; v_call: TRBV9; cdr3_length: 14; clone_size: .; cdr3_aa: CASSVFEGRDTQYF; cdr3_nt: TGTGCCAGCAGCGTTTTTGAGGGCCGGGATACGCAGTATTTT
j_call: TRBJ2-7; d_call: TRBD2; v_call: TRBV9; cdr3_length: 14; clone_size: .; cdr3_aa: CASSVDSGRYEQYF; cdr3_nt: TGTGCCAGCAGCGTAGATAGCGGGAGGTACGAGCAGTACTTC
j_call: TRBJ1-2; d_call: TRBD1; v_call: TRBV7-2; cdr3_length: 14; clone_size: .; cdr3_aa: CASSPTGGEDGYTF; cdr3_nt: TGTGCCAGCAGCCCAACAGGGGGCGAAGATGGCTACACCTTC
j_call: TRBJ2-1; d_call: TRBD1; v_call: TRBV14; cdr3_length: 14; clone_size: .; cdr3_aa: CASSHRDRVDEQFF; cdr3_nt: TGTGCCAGCAGCCATCGGGACAGGGTGGATGAGCAGTTCTTC
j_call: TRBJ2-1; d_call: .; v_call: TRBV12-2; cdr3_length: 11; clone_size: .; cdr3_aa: CASRRGAEQFF; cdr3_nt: TGTGCAAGTCGCCGCGGTGCTGAGCAGTTCTTC
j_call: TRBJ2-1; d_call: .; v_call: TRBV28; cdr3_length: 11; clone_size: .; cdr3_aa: CASSFGVGQFF; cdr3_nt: TGTGCCAGCAGCTTTGGTGTGGGGCAGTTCTTC
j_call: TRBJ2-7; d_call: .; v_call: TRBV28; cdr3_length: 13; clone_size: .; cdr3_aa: CASTIGGSYEQYF; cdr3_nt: TGTGCCAGCACCATAGGTGGGTCCTACGAGCAGTACTTC
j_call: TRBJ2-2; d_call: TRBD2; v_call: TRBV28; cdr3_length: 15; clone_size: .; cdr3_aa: CASTRGDSGNGELFF; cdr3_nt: TGTGCCAGCACCCGGGGGGATAGCGGGAACGGGGAGCTGTTTTTT
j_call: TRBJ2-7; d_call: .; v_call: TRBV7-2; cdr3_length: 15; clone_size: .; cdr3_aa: CASSPSIQGGYEQYF; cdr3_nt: TGTGCCAGCAGCCCTTCCATCCAGGGGGGGTACGAGCAGTACTTC
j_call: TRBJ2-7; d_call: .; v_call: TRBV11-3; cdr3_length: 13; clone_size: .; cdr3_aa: CASSKGVEDEQYF; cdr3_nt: TGTGCCAGCAGTAAGGGGGTTGAAGACGAGCAGTACTTC
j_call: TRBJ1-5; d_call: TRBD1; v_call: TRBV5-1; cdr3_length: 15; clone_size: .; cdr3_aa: CASSAGQGGNQPQHF; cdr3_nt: TGCGCCAGCAGCGCTGGACAGGGGGGCAATCAGCCCCAGCATTTT
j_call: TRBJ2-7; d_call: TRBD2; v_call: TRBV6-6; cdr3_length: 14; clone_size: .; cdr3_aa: CASKTSGGSYEQYF; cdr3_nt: TGTGCCAGCAAAACTAGCGGGGGCTCCTACGAGCAGTACTTC
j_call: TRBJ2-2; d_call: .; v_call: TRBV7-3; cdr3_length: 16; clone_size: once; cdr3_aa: CASSSHTNPNTGELFF; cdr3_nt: TGTGCCAGCAGCTCCCATACTAATCCGAACACCGGGGAGCTGTTTTTT
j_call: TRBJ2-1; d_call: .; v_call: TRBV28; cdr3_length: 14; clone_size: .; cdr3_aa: CASRGGTSYNEQFF; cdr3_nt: TGTGCCAGCAGGGGAGGGACATCCTACAATGAGCAGTTCTTC
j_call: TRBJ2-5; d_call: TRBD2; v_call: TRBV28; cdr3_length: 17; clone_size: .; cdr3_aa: CASTPPSGRGVVETQYF; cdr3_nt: TGTGCCAGCACCCCGCCTAGCGGGAGGGGAGTGGTTGAGACCCAGTACTTC
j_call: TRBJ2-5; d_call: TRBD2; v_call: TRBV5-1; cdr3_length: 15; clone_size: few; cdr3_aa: CASSKLAAGQETQYF; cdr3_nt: TGCGCCAGCAGCAAGCTAGCGGCGGGCCAAGAGACCCAGTACTTC
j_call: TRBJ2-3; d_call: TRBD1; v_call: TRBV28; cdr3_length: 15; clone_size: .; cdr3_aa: CASSSSGQGSDTQYF; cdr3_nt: TGTGCCAGCAGTTCCTCCGGACAGGGTTCAGATACGCAGTATTTT
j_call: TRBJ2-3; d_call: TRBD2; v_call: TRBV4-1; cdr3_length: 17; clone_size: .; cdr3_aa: CASSQGPSGGVLDTQYF; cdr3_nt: TGCGCCAGCAGCCAAGGTCCTAGCGGTGGGGTGCTGGATACGCAGTATTTT
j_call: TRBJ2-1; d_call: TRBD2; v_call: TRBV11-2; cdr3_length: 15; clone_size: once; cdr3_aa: CASSKVAGRYNEQFF; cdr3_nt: TGTGCCAGCAGCAAGGTAGCGGGAAGGTACAATGAGCAGTTCTTC
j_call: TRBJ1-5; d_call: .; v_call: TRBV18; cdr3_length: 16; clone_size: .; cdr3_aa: CASSPGYRTENQPQHF; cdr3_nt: TGTGCCAGCTCACCAGGGTATAGGACAGAAAATCAGCCCCAGCATTTT
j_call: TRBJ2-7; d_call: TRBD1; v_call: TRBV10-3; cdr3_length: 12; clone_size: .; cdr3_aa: CAISKQGYEQYF; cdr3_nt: TGTGCCATCAGTAAACAGGGGTACGAGCAGTACTTC
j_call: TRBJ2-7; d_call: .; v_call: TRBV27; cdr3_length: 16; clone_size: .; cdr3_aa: CASSRSGANGFYEQYF; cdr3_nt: TGTGCCAGCAGTAGGTCCGGGGCAAATGGATTCTACGAGCAGTACTTC
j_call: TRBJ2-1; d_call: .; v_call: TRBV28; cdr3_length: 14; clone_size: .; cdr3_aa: CASSFGPPTRGGFF; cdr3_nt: TGTGCCAGCAGTTTTGGTCCCCCCACTAGAGGTGGGTTCTTC
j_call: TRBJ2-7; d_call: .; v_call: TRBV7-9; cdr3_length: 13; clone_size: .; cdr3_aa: CASSLVAGYEQYF; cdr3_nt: TGTGCCAGCAGCTTAGTTGCCGGCTACGAGCAGTACTTC
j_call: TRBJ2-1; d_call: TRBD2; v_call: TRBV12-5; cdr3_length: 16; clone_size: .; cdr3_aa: CASGLVRAGVGQKQFF; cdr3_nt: TGTGCTAGTGGTTTGGTACGGGCGGGAGTGGGCCAGAAGCAGTTCTTC